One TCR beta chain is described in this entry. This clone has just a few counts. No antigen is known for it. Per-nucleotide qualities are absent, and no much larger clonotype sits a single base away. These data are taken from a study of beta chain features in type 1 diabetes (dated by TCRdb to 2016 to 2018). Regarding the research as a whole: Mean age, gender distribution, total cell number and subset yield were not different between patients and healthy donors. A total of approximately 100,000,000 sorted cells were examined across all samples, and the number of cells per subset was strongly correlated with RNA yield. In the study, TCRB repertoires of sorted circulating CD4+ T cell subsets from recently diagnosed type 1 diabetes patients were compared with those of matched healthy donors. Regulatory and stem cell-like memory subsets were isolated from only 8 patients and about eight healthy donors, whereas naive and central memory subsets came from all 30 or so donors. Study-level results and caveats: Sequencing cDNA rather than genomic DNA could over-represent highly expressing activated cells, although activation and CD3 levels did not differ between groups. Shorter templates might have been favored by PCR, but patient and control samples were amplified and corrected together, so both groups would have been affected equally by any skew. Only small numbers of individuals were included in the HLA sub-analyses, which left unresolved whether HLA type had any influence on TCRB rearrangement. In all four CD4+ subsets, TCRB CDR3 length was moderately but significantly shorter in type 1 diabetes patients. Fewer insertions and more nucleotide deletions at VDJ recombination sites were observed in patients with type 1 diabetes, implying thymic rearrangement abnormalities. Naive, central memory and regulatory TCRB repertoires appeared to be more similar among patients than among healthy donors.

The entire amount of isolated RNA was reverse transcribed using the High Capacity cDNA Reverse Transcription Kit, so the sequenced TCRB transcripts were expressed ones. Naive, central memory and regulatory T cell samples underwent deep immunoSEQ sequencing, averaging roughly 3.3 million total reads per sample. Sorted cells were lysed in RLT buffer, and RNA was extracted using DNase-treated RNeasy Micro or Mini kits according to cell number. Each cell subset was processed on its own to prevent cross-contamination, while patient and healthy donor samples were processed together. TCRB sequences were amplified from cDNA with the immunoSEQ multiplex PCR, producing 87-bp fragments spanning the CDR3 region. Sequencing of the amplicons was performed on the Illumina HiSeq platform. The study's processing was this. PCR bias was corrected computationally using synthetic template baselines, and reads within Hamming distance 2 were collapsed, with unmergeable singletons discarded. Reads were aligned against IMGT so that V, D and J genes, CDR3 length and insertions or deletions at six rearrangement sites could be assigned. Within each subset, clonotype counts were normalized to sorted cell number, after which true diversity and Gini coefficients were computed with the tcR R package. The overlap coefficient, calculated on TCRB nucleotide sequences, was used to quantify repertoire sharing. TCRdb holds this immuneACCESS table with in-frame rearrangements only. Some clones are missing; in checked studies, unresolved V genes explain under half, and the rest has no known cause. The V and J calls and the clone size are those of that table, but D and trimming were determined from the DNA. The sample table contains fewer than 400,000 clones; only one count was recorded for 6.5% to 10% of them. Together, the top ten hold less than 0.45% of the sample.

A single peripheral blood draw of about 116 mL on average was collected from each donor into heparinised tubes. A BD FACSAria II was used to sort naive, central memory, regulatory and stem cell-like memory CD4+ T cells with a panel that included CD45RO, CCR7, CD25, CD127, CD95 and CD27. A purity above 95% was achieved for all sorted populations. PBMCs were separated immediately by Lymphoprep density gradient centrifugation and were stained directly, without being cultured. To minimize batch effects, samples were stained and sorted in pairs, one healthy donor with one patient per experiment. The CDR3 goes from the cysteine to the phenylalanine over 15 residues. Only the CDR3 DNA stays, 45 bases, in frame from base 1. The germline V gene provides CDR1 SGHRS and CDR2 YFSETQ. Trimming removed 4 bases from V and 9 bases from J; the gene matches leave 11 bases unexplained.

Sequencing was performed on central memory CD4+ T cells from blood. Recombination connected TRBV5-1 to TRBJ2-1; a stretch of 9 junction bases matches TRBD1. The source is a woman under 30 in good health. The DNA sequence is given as TGCGCCAGCAGCCTGGAACTACAGGGGGCTGGTGAGCAGTTCTTC. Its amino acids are CASSLELQGAGEQFF. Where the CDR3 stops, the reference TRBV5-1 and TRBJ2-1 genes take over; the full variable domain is KAGVTQTPRYLIKTRGQQVTLSCSPISGHRSVSWYQQTPGQGLQFLFEYFSETQRNKGNFPGRFSGRQFSNSRSEMNVSTLELGDSALYLCASSLELQGAGEQFFGPGTRLTVL.